This is a list of T cell receptor beta chains from one sample in a study of neurological immune-mediated disorders. TCRdb called the 5' RACE reads again in MiXCR, with one record for every CDR3 protein. The sample includes about 62,000 distinct CDR3 sequences, under 5.5% of them seen just once. Material for sequencing was PBMCs. These receptors were collected from a woman aged 45-59 years with multiple sclerosis. Each CDR3 is given with its conserved first and last residue. The order of the fields is D gene, V gene, J gene, clone size, CDR3 protein, CDR3 DNA. D genes are given only for firm matches. Part of the rows lack a size; the others show once, few, many or a class for expanded clones.

-	TRBV20-1	TRBJ2-3	many	CSASLVPVLADTQYF	TGCAGTGCTAGCCTGGTCCCGGTCCTCGCAGATACGCAGTATTTT
-	TRBV12-3/TRBV12-4	TRBJ1-5	few	CASTSDKGRDQPQHF	TGTGCCAGCACCTCGGATAAAGGTCGGGATCAGCCCCAGCATTTT
-	TRBV7-2	TRBJ2-7	many	CASSRGSYEQYF	TGTGCCAGCAGCAGGGGTTCCTACGAGCAGTACTTC
-	TRBV5-1	TRBJ2-1	many	CASSLGRPNEQFF	TGCGCCAGCAGCTTAGGACGGCCCAATGAGCAGTTCTTC
-	TRBV20-1	TRBJ2-7	many	CSARESTRREQYF	TGCAGTGCTAGAGAATCGACAAGGCGGGAGCAGTACTTC
TRBD1	TRBV5-5	TRBJ1-5	medium-sized	CASSYHAGGFQPQHF	TGTGCCAGCAGCTATCATGCAGGGGGCTTTCAGCCCCAGCATTTT
TRBD2	TRBV6-2/TRBV6-3	TRBJ2-5	-	CASSYDWGQGLAGPQETQYF	TGTGCCAGCAGTTACGACTGGGGCCAGGGACTAGCGGGACCCCAAGAGACCCAGTACTTC
-	TRBV5-1	TRBJ2-2	many	CASRFLGANTGELFF	TGCGCCAGCAGGTTTTTGGGAGCGAACACCGGGGAGCTGTTTTTT
TRBD2	TRBV9	TRBJ2-3	-	CASSGSGGDTQYF	TGTGCCAGCAGCGGTAGCGGGGGCGATACGCAGTATTTT
-	TRBV7-3	TRBJ2-5	many	CASSFGPAGETQYF	TGTGCCAGCAGCTTCGGACCGGCGGGGGAGACCCAGTACTTC
-	TRBV7-9	TRBJ1-5	-	CASSLAEGSNQPQHF	TGTGCCAGCAGCTTAGCAGAGGGGTCAAATCAGCCCCAGCATTTT
-	TRBV6-5	TRBJ2-1	many	CASLDSLNEQFF	TGTGCCAGCTTGGATTCACTTAATGAGCAGTTCTTC
-	TRBV6-1	TRBJ2-1	-	CASRDNLDNEQFF	TGTGCCAGCAGGGACAACCTTGACAATGAGCAGTTCTTC
TRBD2	TRBV7-9	TRBJ2-5	many	CASSLRGTSGGGETQYF	TGTGCCAGCAGCTTACGGGGGACTAGCGGTGGAGGGGAGACCCAGTACTTC
-	TRBV5-6	TRBJ2-2	many	CASNAPAGELFF	TGTGCCAGCAACGCACCGGCCGGGGAGCTGTTTTTT
-	TRBV5-1	TRBJ1-4	many	CASSLEDQGLNEKLFF	TGCGCCAGCAGCTTGGAAGATCAGGGTCTTAATGAAAAACTGTTTTTT
-	TRBV9	TRBJ2-2	many	CASSVARTGELFF	TGTGCCAGCAGCGTAGCTCGCACCGGGGAGCTGTTTTTT